Presented here are 26 T cell receptor beta chains from one specimen sequenced in a study of OX40 agonist ivuxolimab in advanced cancers. Here immunoSEQ multiplex PCR was the method, and the copy in TCRdb shows in-frame clones only, minus some. This sample has some 55,000 clones, with 84% found just once. This sample comprised CD4+ or CD8+ T cells sorted from blood, obtained in a trial of the OX40 agonist ivuxolimab. The receptors derive from an adult with an advanced solid tumor such as melanoma, head and neck, liver or kidney cancer.

This clone showed up just a few times. This rearrangement joins TRBV27 to TRBJ2-3; 8 bases are a match to TRBD2. The trim removed 10 bases at V and 6 bases at J, leaving 24 bases unmatched. Germline CDR1 is MNHEY and CDR2 is SMNVEV (reference sequence). This CDR3 is 18 amino acids long. CDR3 sequence reads: CATRPERTSSHSPDTQYF. In DNA, the CDR3 is TGTGCCACCAGGCCCGAACGGACTAGCTCTCATTCCCCTGATACGCAGTATTTT.

The V and J genes are TRBV29-1 and TRBJ1-3; tentatively, D is TRBD1 (6 bases). V was cut by 7 bases and J by 0 bases, with 13 bases left in between. The V gene's germline CDR1 is SQVTM and CDR2 ANQGSEA. CDR3 length equals 14 residues. Here the CDR3 reads CSARTAYSGNTIYF. The CDR3 DNA reads as TGCAGCGCCCGGACAGCATACTCTGGAAACACCATATATTTT.

The chain employs TRBV4-1 and TRBJ2-7, with 10 bases fitting TRBD2. The CDR3 loop spans 16 amino acids. From germline, CDR1 is MGHRA and CDR2 YSYEKL. V gave up 2 bases and J gave up 2 bases; unmatched junction bases: 6. Here the CDR3 reads CASSQLGLAPTYEQYF. The CDR3 coding sequence is TGCGCCAGCAGCCAACTGGGACTAGCGCCTACCTACGAGCAGTACTTC.

The chain uses TRBV2 and TRBJ2-1; tentatively, D is TRBD1 or TRBD2 (6 bases each). V dropped 4 bases and J dropped 8 bases, with 9 bases sitting between them. This CDR3 is 12 amino acids long. Germline CDR1 is SNHLY and CDR2 is FYNNEI. In DNA form, the CDR3 reads TGTGCCAGCAGTGTAAGGGGGGATGAGCAGTTCTTC. It yields the protein CASSVRGDEQFF.

The chain has TRBV7-8 and TRBJ1-1, with a possible D match to TRBD1 (5 bases). Germline CDR1 SGHVS, CDR2 FQNEAQ. V was trimmed by 5 bases and J by 5 bases, leaving 9 bases between them. This CDR3 spans 12 amino acids. Written as DNA, the CDR3 is TGTGCCAGCAGCCGCAGGGTAACTGAAGCTTTCTTT. It codes for CASSRRVTEAFF. Full variable domain (rest looked up from reference TRBV7-8 and TRBJ1-1): GAGVSQSPRYKVAKRGQDVALRCDPISGHVSLFWYQQALGQGPEFLTYFQNEAQLDKSGLPSDRFFAERPEGSVSTLKIQRTQQEDSAVYLCASSRRVTEAFFGQGTRLTVV.

This sequence joins TRBV5-6 and TRBJ2-7; either TRBD1 or TRBD2 may supply D (5 bases each). CDR1 and CDR2 from the germline V gene are SGHDT and YYEEEE. Trimming left V 7 bases short and J 2 bases short, with 7 bases between. This CDR3 region has 11 residues. The CDR3 nucleotides are TGTGCCAGCCAGGGAGCCTACGAGCAGTACTTC. Its protein product is CASQGAYEQYF.

The sample holds a few counts of this clone. The V and J genes are TRBV4-1 and TRBJ2-7; 7 bases fit TRBD1. This CDR3 is built from 15 residues. Germline V lookup: CDR1 MGHRA, CDR2 YSYEKL. V shed 8 bases, J shed 12 bases, and the junction held 22 bases outside the gene matches. CDR3 DNA sequence: TGCGCCAGCGCCGATTTCCACGGACAGGCGCAGCCCCGGTACTTC. It is translated as CASADFHGQAQPRYF.

This chain uses TRBV11-2 with TRBJ2-7; 12 nucleotides line up with TRBD2. Germline trimming cut 5 bases from V and 2 bases from J; bases unmatched to any gene: 4. Germline CDR1 SGHAT, CDR2 FQNNGV. CDR3 size: 15 residues. This chain's CDR3 is CASSPWTSGAYEQYF. The DNA of the CDR3 is TGTGCCAGCAGCCCGTGGACTAGCGGGGCCTACGAGCAGTACTTC.

This clone appeared once. The chain couples TRBV23-1 to TRBJ2-7, with 7 bases fitting TRBD1. TRBV23-1 is placed among ORFs of uncertain function. The CDR3 has 15 residues. With 6 bases clipped from V and 3 bases from J, the junction kept 11 bases outside the gene matches. CDR3 sequence: CASSPYRQGCYEQYF. As DNA, the CDR3 is TGCGCCAGCAGCCCCTATAGACAGGGATGCTACGAGCAGTACTTC.

This chain connects TRBV2 to TRBJ1-4; tentatively, D is TRBD1 (5 bases). Germline CDR1 reads SNHLY; CDR2 reads FYNNEI. The V gene lost 7 bases and the J gene lost 4 bases, with 10 bases spanning the gap. The CDR3 is 13 amino acids. CDR3 protein: CASIGGGNEKLFF. The CDR3 nucleotides are TGTGCCAGCATCGGGGGGGGTAATGAAAAACTGTTTTTT.

The chain joins TRBV28 to TRBJ2-1; D not certain. V lost 7 bases to trimming and J lost 5 bases, with 6 bases between them. Germline CDR1 reads MDHEN; CDR2 reads SYDVKM. The CDR3 runs to 11 residues. The CDR3 region is CASTAHNEQFF. CDR3 DNA sequence: TGTGCCAGCACCGCACACAATGAGCAGTTCTTC.

Only one count was recorded for this clone. This sequence joins TRBV6-5 and TRBJ2-7; no definite D call. With 5 bases removed from V and 0 bases from J, the gap between germline ends came to 8 bases. This CDR3 contains 13 residues. CDR1 MNHEY and CDR2 SVGAGI come from the germline V gene. In nucleotides, the CDR3 is TGTGCCAGCAGTGAATTAGGCTCCTACGAGCAGTACTTC. Its protein is CASSELGSYEQYF.

V and J are TRBV2 and TRBJ2-2; tentative D call: TRBD1 (6 bases). V was clipped by 6 bases and J by 0 bases, with 11 bases between them. Germline V gene data show CDR1 as SNHLY and CDR2 as FYNNEI. This CDR3 is built from 15 residues. CDR3 loop: CASRTDRSNTGELFF. The DNA of the CDR3 is TGTGCCAGCAGGACGGACAGATCGAACACCGGGGAGCTGTTTTTT. Together with reference TRBV2 and TRBJ2-2, the CDR3 gives the full variable domain: EPEVTQTPSHQVTQMGQEVILRCVPISNHLYFYWYRQILGQKVEFLVSFYNNEISEKSEIFDDQFSVERPDGSNFTLKIRSTKLEDSAMYFCASRTDRSNTGELFFGEGSRLTVL.

The chain joins TRBV6-4 to TRBJ2-3, with TRBD2 as a possible D gene (5 bases). The CDR3 runs to 14 residues. Trimming removed 6 bases at V and 0 bases at J, with 10 bases between. Germline loops: CDR1 MRHNA, CDR2 SNTAGT. The DNA for the CDR3 is TGTGCCAGCAGCCCCGGGATAAGCACAGATACGCAGTATTTT. Residues: CASSPGISTDTQYF.

In this sample, this clone turned up once. The gene calls are TRBV27 and TRBJ1-6, with a weak D call TRBD1 (6 bases). With 3 bases removed from V and 5 bases from J, the gap between germline ends came to 11 bases. Germline lookup yields CDR1 MNHEY and CDR2 SMNVEV (reference sequence). CDR3 length: 15 residues. CDR3 in amino acids: CASSLDSFNNSPLHF. The CDR3 DNA reads TGTGCCAGCAGTTTGGACAGTTTTAATAATTCACCCCTCCACTTT.

This chain uses TRBV9 with TRBJ1-6, with 9 bases matching TRBD1. Germline CDR1 is SGDLS and CDR2 is YYNGEE. This CDR3 region has 14 residues. V lost 3 bases and J lost 10; bases outside the gene matches: 5. CDR3 residues: CASSADRGLSPLHF. The CDR3 coding sequence is TGTGCCAGCAGCGCGGACAGGGGATTATCACCCCTCCACTTT.

This sequence joins TRBV28 and TRBJ2-1; 12 nucleotides line up with TRBD2. V shed 2 bases, J shed 8 bases, and the junction held 4 bases outside the gene matches. The CDR3 consists of 15 residues. The germline V gene has CDR1 MDHEN and CDR2 SYDVKM. The CDR3 here is CASSLMTSGSDEQFF. The CDR3 DNA reads as TGTGCCAGCAGTTTAATGACTAGCGGGAGCGATGAGCAGTTCTTC.

This chain links TRBV19 with TRBJ2-2, with a weak D call TRBD2 (5 bases). V gave up 7 bases and J gave up 0 bases, with 12 bases separating them. Looked up from germline, CDR1 is LNHDA and CDR2 is SQIVND (reference sequence). The CDR3 runs to 15 residues. The CDR3 protein is CASTPGSSNTGELFF. CDR3 coding DNA: TGTGCCAGTACCCCGGGGTCGTCGAACACCGGGGAGCTGTTTTTT.

The chain couples TRBV7-3 to TRBJ2-1; TRBD2 might be the D (7 bases). This CDR3 has 13 residues. Germline-derived CDR1 and CDR2 are SGHTA and FQGTGA. The V gene lost 2 bases and the J gene lost 7 bases, with 9 bases spanning the gap. The CDR3 loop reads CASSLGGANEQFF. CDR3 DNA sequence: TGTGCCAGCAGCTTAGGGGGGGCGAATGAGCAGTTCTTC.

The chain couples TRBV5-1 to TRBJ2-3, with D unclear. Trimming removed 1 base from V and 0 bases from J, with 9 bases in between. Germline V gives CDR1 SGHRS, CDR2 YFSETQ. CDR3 length: 15 amino acids. The CDR3, as DNA: TGCGCCAGCAGCTTGCCCGGAACTAGCACAGATACGCAGTATTTT. It codes for CASSLPGTSTDTQYF.

The DNA of the CDR3 is TGTGCCAGCAGGGGGATTTCCCTTAACTATGGCTACACCTTC. Protein: CASRGISLNYGYTF. This chain uses TRBV6-6 with TRBJ1-2; D is unresolved. Trimming shortened V by 6 bases and J by 1 base, and 12 bases separated the two germline ends. CDR1 is MNHNY and CDR2 is SVGAGI in the germline V gene (reference sequence). CDR3 length: 14 amino acids.

V usage is TRBV2 and J usage is TRBJ1-5; D perhaps matches TRBD1 (5 bases). The germline V gene has CDR1 SNHLY and CDR2 FYNNEI. This CDR3 has 15 amino acids. The ends were cut back, 4 bases at V and 3 bases at J, with 13 bases in the middle. This CDR3 reads CASSGGGPPNQPQHF. The CDR3, as DNA: TGTGCCAGCAGTGGGGGCGGGCCCCCCAATCAGCCCCAGCATTTT.

CDR3 nucleotides: TGTGCCAGCAGCTTAGTTTCAGGGTTCAATCAGCCCCAGCATTTT. Amino acids: CASSLVSGFNQPQHF. The rearrangement joins TRBV7-8 to TRBJ1-5, with a weak D call TRBD1 (5 bases). The germline CDR1 and CDR2 sequences are SGHVS and FQNEAQ. The CDR3 totals 15 residues. V lost 1 base to trimming and J lost 3 bases, with 10 bases between them.

The genes are TRBV7-3 and TRBJ1-1; no firm D call. This CDR3 is 13 amino acids long. CDR1 SGHTA and CDR2 FQGTGA come from the germline V gene. Trimming took off 6 bases at V and 2 bases at J, with 10 bases between the two ends. The CDR3 spells CASSLTLNTEAFF. As DNA, the CDR3 is TGTGCCAGCAGTTTGACATTAAACACTGAAGCTTTCTTT.

This clone has only a few counts. This chain links TRBV6-1 with TRBJ2-1, with 8 bases matching TRBD1. The trim removed 6 bases at V and 4 bases at J, leaving 5 bases unmatched. Germline values: CDR1 MNHNS, CDR2 SASEGT. The CDR3 is 14 residues long. In nucleotides, the CDR3 is TGTGCCAGCAGGCCGGGACAGGATTACAATGAGCAGTTCTTC. Translation gives CASRPGQDYNEQFF.

J is TRBJ2-5 and V is TRBV5-1; D unresolved. The ends were cut back, 0 bases at V and 4 bases at J, with 7 bases in the middle. Germline values: CDR1 SGHRS, CDR2 YFSETQ. The CDR3 length is 13 residues. CDR3 DNA: TGCGCCAGCAGCTTGGAGTTGGTAGAGACCCAGTACTTC. Protein product: CASSLELVETQYF.